The rows below give T cell receptor beta chains drawn from one sample of a study of post-analysis software for immune sequencing data. In TCRdb, the PCR reads were re-called with MiXCR into one record per CDR3 protein. The sample includes 400,000 to 500,000 distinct CDR3 sequences, 35% to 45% seen only once; the top ten take 6.5% to 8%. The sample consisted of blood. The receptors originated from a girl aged 2 to 9 with multiple sclerosis. Both conserved end residues are part of each CDR3. A D gene is named only where the DNA matches it firmly. Rows may omit the clone size; those that give it use once, few, many or a size class.

.	TRBV7-2	.	TRBJ2-3	TGTGCCAGCAGCTTTCTCCCCGTTGGGACCGGTACAGATACGCAGTATTTT	CASSFLPVGTGTDTQYF
.	TRBV7-6	.	TRBJ2-3	TGTGCCAGCAGCTTGAAAGGGGGCACAGATACGCAGTATTTT	CASSLKGGTDTQYF
.	TRBV5-1	few	TRBJ2-1	TGCGCCAGCAGCCAGGGGGGCCAAGTCTACAATGAGCAGTTCTTC	CASSQGGQVYNEQFF
.	TRBV7-9	.	TRBJ1-5	TGTGCCAGCAGCTTAGATTGGGGGCGCGGCAATCAGCCCCAGCATTTT	CASSLDWGRGNQPQHF
.	TRBV13	few	TRBJ2-7	TGTGCCAGCAGCTTAAAAGGGGGAGGGTACGAGCAGTACTTC	CASSLKGGGYEQYF
.	TRBV6-5	few	TRBJ1-1	TGTGCCAGCAGTTACTCCTATGACAGATGGACTGAAGCTTTCTTT	CASSYSYDRWTEAFF
TRBD1	TRBV7-2	.	TRBJ1-2	TGTGCCAGCAGCATTTACAGGGGGCAAAGCTATGGCTACACCTTC	CASSIYRGQSYGYTF
TRBD2	TRBV5-1	.	TRBJ2-3	TGCGCCAGCAGCTTCCCCGCGCTAGCGGGGGTGGAAGATACGCAGTATTTT	CASSFPALAGVEDTQYF
.	TRBV7-2	few	TRBJ2-5	TGTGCCAGCAGTACGGGGGTCGGGGAAGAGACCCAGTACTTC	CASSTGVGEETQYF
.	TRBV7-7	once	TRBJ2-7	TGTGCTAGCAGCTCGGGATCACTCGGGGAGCAGTACTTC	CASSSGSLGEQYF
TRBD2	TRBV4-1	.	TRBJ2-3	TGCGCCAGCAGCCAAGCCGGACTAGCGGGTACAGATACGCAGTATTTT	CASSQAGLAGTDTQYF
TRBD1	TRBV7-9	.	TRBJ1-4	TGTGCCAGCAGCTCCGGGACAGGGGACGAAAAACTGTTTTTT	CASSSGTGDEKLFF
.	TRBV4-1	.	TRBJ1-5	TGCGCCAGCAGCTCACAGACAGGCAATCAGCCCCAGCATTTT	CASSSQTGNQPQHF
TRBD2	TRBV7-2	few	TRBJ2-1	TGTGCCAGCAGCGCGCAAGGGACTAGGTCCAATGAGCAGTTCTTC	CASSAQGTRSNEQFF
.	TRBV29-1	few	TRBJ2-3	TGCAGCGTTGAAGAAGGGTGGGACCGACCTAGCACAGATACGCAGTATTTT	CSVEEGWDRPSTDTQYF
TRBD1	TRBV28	.	TRBJ1-5	TGTGCCAGCAGTTTCTGGACAGGGAAGAGGCATCAGCCCCAGCATTTT	CASSFWTGKRHQPQHF
.	TRBV29-1	few	TRBJ2-7	TGCAGCGTTGAAGAATCAGGATCCTCCTACGAGCAGTACTTC	CSVEESGSSYEQYF
TRBD2	TRBV5-1	.	TRBJ2-3	TGCGCCAGCAGCACGGGACTAGCGGGACCAGAGGTAGATACGCAGTATTTT	CASSTGLAGPEVDTQYF
TRBD1	TRBV10-3	.	TRBJ2-2	TGTGCCATCAGTCGGGACAGGGCCGACACCGGGGAGCTGTTTTTT	CAISRDRADTGELFF
TRBD2	TRBV2	.	TRBJ2-7	TGTGCCACCCAGGCTAGCGGCTACGAGCAGTACTTC	CATQASGYEQYF
.	TRBV4-1	.	TRBJ2-5	TGCGCCAGCAGCCAAGATCTGTTGGGGGTCTGGAAGACCCAGTACTTC	CASSQDLLGVWKTQYF
.	TRBV29-1	.	TRBJ2-7	TGCAGCGTTGATGCAGGGACCGGATACGAGCAGTACTTC	CSVDAGTGYEQYF
.	TRBV29-1	.	TRBJ2-7	TGCAGCGTTTTTTCCAACGAGCAGTACTTC	CSVFSNEQYF
.	TRBV4-3	few	TRBJ2-7	TGCGCCAGCAGCCCAAGCGACAGAACTACCTACGAGCAGTACTTC	CASSPSDRTTYEQYF
.	TRBV4-1	.	TRBJ1-5	TGCGCCAGCAGCCAAGATCAAGAGAGGAATCAGCCCCAGCATTTT	CASSQDQERNQPQHF
.	TRBV24-1	.	TRBJ2-5	TGTGCCACCAGTGACTACCCTGAGGGGACCCAGTACTTC	CATSDYPEGTQYF
TRBD1	TRBV7-2	.	TRBJ1-2	TGTGCCAGCATTCGGGACAGGGCCCAAGGTGGCTACACCTTC	CASIRDRAQGGYTF
.	TRBV20-1	few	TRBJ1-2	TGCAGTGCTAGAGTCCCTCCCATCCATGGCTACACCTTC	CSARVPPIHGYTF
.	TRBV11-2	.	TRBJ2-1	TGTGCCAGCAGCTTACTGGTGCAGGTCTCCTACAATGAGCAGTTCTTC	CASSLLVQVSYNEQFF
TRBD1	TRBV4-1	.	TRBJ1-2	TGCGCCAGCAGCCAACCGGGACAGCTTCCTAACTATGGCTACACCTTC	CASSQPGQLPNYGYTF
TRBD1	TRBV29-1	few	TRBJ2-1	TGCAGCGTCCTCGGGACAGGGTTAGTTAATGAGCAGTTCTTC	CSVLGTGLVNEQFF
.	TRBV29-1	few	TRBJ2-5	TGCAGCGTTGTCAGGGGCCAGGAGACCCAGTACTTC	CSVVRGQETQYF
TRBD2	TRBV28	few	TRBJ2-3	TGTGCCAGCAGTTGGGGACTAGCAGATACGCAGTATTTT	CASSWGLADTQYF
TRBD1	TRBV7-6	few	TRBJ1-2	TGTGCCAGCAGCCAGGGTCCGGGACAGAACTATGGCTACACCTTC	CASSQGPGQNYGYTF
.	TRBV12-3/TRBV12-4	.	TRBJ1-5	TGTGCCAGCAGTTTAGTTTCGGGTTGGGATCAGCCCCAGCATTTT	CASSLVSGWDQPQHF
.	TRBV20-1	.	TRBJ2-7	TGCAGTGCTAGAGGGGCAGGGGTTATTAGCTCCTACGAGCAGTACTTC	CSARGAGVISSYEQYF
.	TRBV5-1	.	TRBJ2-4	TGCGCCAGCAGCTTACAGGGTCCACTAGCCAAAAACATTCAGTACTTC	CASSLQGPLAKNIQYF
.	TRBV20-1	few	TRBJ2-1	TGCAGTGCTAGAGCTCAAGGAGGGGGACCTAAAAGCCATGAGCAGTTCTTC	CSARAQGGGPKSHEQFF
TRBD2	TRBV7-9	.	TRBJ2-1	TGTGCCACCGGCGGACTAGCTCTCGATGAGCAGTTCTTC	CATGGLALDEQFF
.	TRBV7-2	.	TRBJ2-5	TGTGCCAGCAGCCTGGGTCCATCTCAAGAGACCCAGTACTTC	CASSLGPSQETQYF
TRBD2	TRBV29-1	.	TRBJ2-1	TGCAGCGCAAGCGGGAGGGCCAGGAATGAGCAGTTCTTC	CSASGRARNEQFF
.	TRBV21-1	few	TRBJ2-7	TGTGCCAGCAGCAAATACAGGGACTACGAGCAGTACTTC	CASSKYRDYEQYF
TRBD2	TRBV4-3	.	TRBJ2-5	TGCGCCAGCAGCCAATGGGGACTAGCGGGAGAACAGGAGACCCAGTACTTC	CASSQWGLAGEQETQYF
TRBD1	TRBV7-9	few	TRBJ2-5	TGTGCCAGCAGGACAGGGGGTTTTCAAGAGACCCAGTACTTC	CASRTGGFQETQYF
.	TRBV7-2	.	TRBJ2-1	TGTGCCAGCAGAGTCAGGGGATACAATGAGCAGTTCTTC	CASRVRGYNEQFF
.	TRBV7-9	.	TRBJ1-2	TGTGCCAGCAGCTCTGAGATTGGTGGCTACACCTTC	CASSSEIGGYTF
.	TRBV12-3/TRBV12-4	.	TRBJ2-6	TGTGCCAGCTTCAGGACAGCCCGTGGGGCCAACGTCCTGACTTTC	CASFRTARGANVLTF
.	TRBV2	.	TRBJ2-5	TGTGCCAGCAGTCCCATCGGCACAGGGAGGGAGACCCAGTACTTC	CASSPIGTGRETQYF
.	TRBV28	.	TRBJ2-6	TGTGCCAGCAGTTTAACGCAGATCCCTGGGGCCAACGTCCTGACTTTC	CASSLTQIPGANVLTF
.	TRBV10-3	once	TRBJ1-1	TGTGCCATCAGTGGCCGGGGGGATTCGGGGCCGAACACTGAAGCTTTCTTT	CAISGRGDSGPNTEAFF
.	TRBV5-1	few	TRBJ1-2	TGCGCCAGCAGCTGGGCCTATGGCTACACCTTC	CASSWAYGYTF
.	TRBV7-3	.	TRBJ2-7	TGTGCCAGCAGCTTATTGGGAAGCTCCTACAATGAGCAGTACTTC	CASSLLGSSYNEQYF
TRBD1	TRBV7-9	.	TRBJ2-1	TGTGCCAGCAGCTTAGCTTGGGACAGGGTGATTGATGAGCAGTTCTTC	CASSLAWDRVIDEQFF
TRBD2	TRBV27	.	TRBJ2-4	TGTGCCAGCAGTTTGCGAGCGGGAGGGTCGGGAGAGCAGTACTTC	CASSLRAGGSGEQYF